A selection of T cell receptor beta chains follows, all from one sample in a study of T-cell memory formation after mild COVID-19. In TCRdb, the 5' RACE reads were re-called with MiXCR into one record per CDR3 protein. The repertoire holds hundreds of thousands of distinct CDR3 sequences, with about 25% as singletons. Sequencing used PBMCs or a T cell subset sorted from them (not recorded which). The receptors were gathered from an adult woman who had mild COVID-19 (a few samples of this study predate the infection). Cell type and time point are not known. CDR3s include the opening cysteine and the closing phenylalanine or tryptophan. The D gene is left open where the match is weak. Some rows have no size entry. The others give once, few or many, or a class for an expanded clone.

TRBJ2-1 | TRBV9 | TRBD2 | few | TGTGCCAGCAGCTTCGGGACTAGCGGGGGGAACTACAATGAGCAGTTCTTC | CASSFGTSGGNYNEQFF
TRBJ2-3 | TRBV4-2 | NA | many | TGTGCCAGCAGCCCGCAGGGAGCAGATACGCAGTATTTT | CASSPQGADTQYF
TRBJ2-5 | TRBV7-9 | TRBD1 | NA | TGTGCCAGCAGCTTCGCAGGGGGCGGAGAGACCCAGTACTTC | CASSFAGGGETQYF
TRBJ2-7 | TRBV12-3/TRBV12-4 | NA | NA | TGTGCCAGCAGCCAGGGACAACCTTTCCCCTACGAGCAGTACTTC | CASSQGQPFPYEQYF
TRBJ2-1 | TRBV20-1 | NA | many | TGCAGTGCCCTGGTCTCCTACAATGAGCAGTTCTTC | CSALVSYNEQFF
TRBJ2-7 | TRBV7-8 | NA | NA | TGTGCCAGCAGCTTCACGCCCGCCCAGTACGAGCAGTACTTC | CASSFTPAQYEQYF
TRBJ1-3 | TRBV7-9 | TRBD1 | NA | TGTGCCAGCAGCGCGGACAGGGGTCCGGGAAACACCATATATTTT | CASSADRGPGNTIYF
TRBJ1-1 | TRBV29-1 | NA | many | TGCAGCGCCCAGGGGCAAGAAGGGACTGAAGCTTTCTTT | CSAQGQEGTEAFF
TRBJ2-5 | TRBV5-1 | TRBD1 | NA | TGCGCCAGCAGCTCTGGACAGGGGGCATTGGAGACCCAGTACTTC | CASSSGQGALETQYF
TRBJ2-5 | TRBV5-1 | NA | NA | TGCGCCAGCAGCACAGTTGAACCCCCAGAGACCCAGTACTTC | CASSTVEPPETQYF
TRBJ1-6 | TRBV7-8 | TRBD1 | NA | TGTGCCAGCAGCTCGGGACAGCCCTCCTATAATTCACCCCTCCACTTT | CASSSGQPSYNSPLHF
TRBJ2-1 | TRBV7-9 | TRBD1 | few | TGTGCCAGCACGGGACAGGACAATGAGCAGTTCTTC | CASTGQDNEQFF
TRBJ2-4 | TRBV6-2/TRBV6-3 | NA | NA | TGTGCCAGCAGGGGACTGCTAGCCAAAAACATTCAGTACTTC | CASRGLLAKNIQYF
TRBJ1-5 | TRBV27 | TRBD1 | many | TGTGCCAGCAGTTTATCCCGACAGGGAAGGCAGCCCCAGCATTTT | CASSLSRQGRQPQHF
TRBJ2-3 | TRBV3-1 | TRBD1 | NA | TGTGCCAGCAGCCAAGTAGGGGGCTGGACAGATACGCAGTATTTT | CASSQVGGWTDTQYF
TRBJ2-3 | TRBV24-1 | TRBD2 | few | TGTGCCACCAGCCTAGCGGGGGCGAGCACAGATACGCAGTATTTT | CATSLAGASTDTQYF
TRBJ1-2 | TRBV6-6 | TRBD1 | NA | TGTGCCAGCATGACGGACAGGGTTTCTGGCTACACCTTC | CASMTDRVSGYTF
TRBJ2-2 | TRBV7-9 | TRBD1 | NA | TGTGCCAGCAGCCGGTACGGGACAGGGTGGAACACCGGGGAGCTGTTTTTT | CASSRYGTGWNTGELFF
TRBJ1-3 | TRBV5-5 | NA | many | TGTGCCAGCAGCCGATGGGACGCCGAATTCTCTGGAAACACCATATATTTT | CASSRWDAEFSGNTIYF
TRBJ2-1 | TRBV5-1 | TRBD1 | few | TGCGCCAGCAGCGACCGACAGGGGTTGGGGCAGTTCTTC | CASSDRQGLGQFF
TRBJ2-5 | TRBV29-1 | NA | NA | TGCAGCGGGTCCCCGACCGGGGGGCCTCGGGAGACCCAGTACTTC | CSGSPTGGPRETQYF
TRBJ1-6 | TRBV6-6 | NA | NA | TGTGCCAGCAGTTCCAGGAGCTCCCCTTCACCCCTCCACTTT | CASSSRSSPSPLHF
TRBJ1-4 | TRBV2 | NA | NA | TGTGCCAGCAGTGCCGGGACATCTAATGAAAAACTGTTTTTT | CASSAGTSNEKLFF
TRBJ1-1 | TRBV7-3 | TRBD1 | NA | TGTGCCAGCAGCCACGACAGGGAGACTGAAGCTTTCTTT | CASSHDRETEAFF